The rows below give T cell receptor beta chains drawn from one sample of a study of cytomegalovirus exposure and HLA in healthy donors. Data came from immunoSEQ multiplex PCR; TCRdb stores just in-frame clones and leaves some out. The table shows 150,000 to 200,000 clones, with around 85% occurring only once. Sequenced input: PBMCs. The receptors were sampled from a human donor in good health. CDR3s include the opening cysteine and the closing phenylalanine or tryptophan. D genes are given only for firm matches. Only some rows state a clone size, as once, few, many or a class for expanded clones.

abundance: .; v_gene: TRBV5-4; j_gene: TRBJ2-2; d_gene: .; CDR3aa: CASSMGSNTGELFF; CDR3nt: TGTGCCAGCAGTATGGGGAGTAACACCGGGGAGCTGTTTTTT
abundance: .; v_gene: TRBV25-1; j_gene: TRBJ1-1; d_gene: .; CDR3aa: CASSDVTGNTEAFF; CDR3nt: TGTGCCAGCAGTGACGTAACGGGGAACACTGAAGCTTTCTTT
abundance: few; v_gene: TRBV9; j_gene: TRBJ2-1; d_gene: TRBD2; CDR3aa: CASSVVASGGESEQFF; CDR3nt: TGTGCCAGCAGCGTAGTGGCTAGCGGGGGGGAAAGTGAGCAGTTCTTC
abundance: few; v_gene: TRBV11-1; j_gene: TRBJ2-3; d_gene: TRBD1; CDR3aa: CASSPTGGTDTQYF; CDR3nt: TGTGCCAGCAGTCCAACAGGGGGCACAGATACGCAGTATTTT
abundance: .; v_gene: TRBV4-1; j_gene: TRBJ2-1; d_gene: TRBD2; CDR3aa: CASSQEGLAGQGSYNEQFF; CDR3nt: TGCGCCAGCAGCCAAGAGGGACTAGCGGGGCAAGGCTCCTACAATGAGCAGTTCTTC
abundance: few; v_gene: TRBV11-2; j_gene: TRBJ2-7; d_gene: .; CDR3aa: CASSLYTFYEQYF; CDR3nt: TGTGCCAGCAGCTTATACACCTTCTACGAGCAGTACTTC
abundance: .; v_gene: TRBV7-2; j_gene: TRBJ2-7; d_gene: TRBD2; CDR3aa: CASSQGLAGAILYEQYF; CDR3nt: TGTGCCAGCAGCCAAGGACTAGCGGGGGCCATTCTCTACGAGCAGTACTTC
abundance: .; v_gene: TRBV7-2; j_gene: TRBJ1-2; d_gene: .; CDR3aa: CASSRQAPGGYTF; CDR3nt: TGTGCCAGCAGCCGACAGGCCCCCGGTGGCTACACCTTC
abundance: once; v_gene: TRBV7-7; j_gene: TRBJ2-2; d_gene: TRBD1; CDR3aa: CASSPGQGWTGELFF; CDR3nt: TGTGCCAGCAGCCCCGGACAGGGTTGGACCGGGGAGCTGTTTTTT
abundance: .; v_gene: TRBV2; j_gene: TRBJ2-3; d_gene: TRBD2; CDR3aa: CASTRLAASTDTQYF; CDR3nt: TGTGCCAGCACCAGACTAGCCGCAAGCACAGATACGCAGTATTTT
abundance: .; v_gene: TRBV5-1; j_gene: TRBJ1-6; d_gene: .; CDR3aa: CASSLEQFNSPLHF; CDR3nt: TGCGCCAGCAGCTTGGAACAGTTCAATTCACCCCTCCACTTT
abundance: .; v_gene: TRBV9; j_gene: TRBJ2-3; d_gene: .; CDR3aa: CASSVYSHSTDTQYF; CDR3nt: TGTGCCAGCAGCGTATATAGTCACAGCACAGATACGCAGTATTTT
abundance: .; v_gene: TRBV28; j_gene: TRBJ1-4; d_gene: TRBD1; CDR3aa: CASSLRGRNEKLFF; CDR3nt: TGTGCCAGCAGTCTCAGGGGGCGCAATGAAAAACTGTTTTTT
abundance: .; v_gene: TRBV5-8; j_gene: TRBJ2-7; d_gene: TRBD2; CDR3aa: CASSPGVREGYEQYF; CDR3nt: TGTGCCAGCAGCCCGGGGGTGAGGGAGGGGTACGAGCAGTACTTC
abundance: .; v_gene: TRBV7-9; j_gene: TRBJ2-7; d_gene: .; CDR3aa: CSSSKGGLGRGTYEQYF; CDR3nt: TGTTCCAGCAGCAAAGGGGGGCTCGGCAGGGGGACCTACGAGCAGTACTTC
abundance: .; v_gene: TRBV19; j_gene: TRBJ1-3; d_gene: TRBD1; CDR3aa: CASSRDRVDTIYF; CDR3nt: TGTGCCAGTAGTAGAGACAGGGTGGACACCATATATTTT
abundance: once; v_gene: TRBV7-9; j_gene: TRBJ1-1; d_gene: .; CDR3aa: CSSSLVRGFNTEAFF; CDR3nt: TGTTCCAGCAGCTTAGTCAGGGGATTTAACACTGAAGCTTTCTTT
abundance: .; v_gene: TRBV5-1; j_gene: TRBJ2-1; d_gene: TRBD1; CDR3aa: CASTQGQGHHNEQFF; CDR3nt: TGCGCCAGCACCCAGGGACAGGGCCACCACAATGAGCAGTTCTTC
abundance: .; v_gene: TRBV19; j_gene: TRBJ1-5; d_gene: TRBD1; CDR3aa: CASMGTGSNQPQHF; CDR3nt: TGTGCCAGTATGGGGACAGGTAGCAATCAGCCCCAGCATTTT
abundance: .; v_gene: TRBV7-9; j_gene: TRBJ1-1; d_gene: .; CDR3aa: CASSAERVEAFF; CDR3nt: TGTGCCAGCAGCGCCGAGCGAGTCGAAGCTTTCTTT